The 12 T cell receptor beta chains in this list originate from one sample, sequenced in a study of tumor-infiltrating lymphocytes in primary liver carcinoma. A constant-region primer served to make TCR beta cDNA from about 490 ng total RNA. The TCR beta library was amplified through three nested multiplex PCR rounds in a modified ARM-PCR procedure. TRBV1-TRBV30 forward primers and a C-beta reverse primer were used in the first two PCR rounds, which each ran for approximately 10 cycles. TCRdb redid the calling of the multiplex PCR reads with MiXCR, one entry per CDR3 protein. The sample includes about 74,000 distinct CDR3 sequences, roughly two thirds of them seen just once. Co-extraction of RNA and DNA was performed on about 18-33 mg of unsorted bulk tissue. The sequenced material came from liver tumor tissue from sampling region 4. Subset indicated: tumor region T4, right-lateral pole. The receptors originated from a man aged 35 to 55 with primary liver carcinoma and hepatitis B virus infection.

On this clonotype itself: As the CDR3 is not closed by the conserved phenylalanine or tryptophan, this likely results from a read error. The CDR3 DNA sequence: TGTGCCAGCAGCTTGACAGGGGGGGAGACCCAGTACTAC. It encodes CASSLTGGETQYY. V usage is TRBV7-9 and J usage is TRBJ2-5; 9 positions match TRBD1. Germline values: CDR1 SEHNR, CDR2 FQNEAQ (reference sequence). The CDR3 covers 13 residues. Trimming removed 3 bases from V and 5 bases from J; junction bases left unmatched: 1.

As regards this clonotype: The junction departs from the called germline gene at one end, perhaps through a read error. The chain carries TRBV6-6 and TRBJ1-4, with TRBD1 matching 9 bases. This CDR3 has 17 amino acids. The germline V gene has CDR1 MNHNY and CDR2 SVGAGI (reference sequence). CDR3 residues: CACSFRTGATTNERLFF. CDR3 nucleotide sequence: TGTGCCTGCAGTTTTAGGACAGGGGCGACAACTAATGAAAGACTGTTTTTT.

As to this clonotype: Germline and junction disagree at one end, which may indicate a read error. This chain uses TRBV11-2 with TRBJ2-5; D is perhaps TRBD1 (6 bases). This CDR3 has 17 amino acids. CDR1 SGHAT and CDR2 FQNNGV come from the germline V gene. CDR3 residues: CATSIVSGGSRQETQYF. CDR3 in DNA: TGTGCCACCAGCATAGTCAGTGGGGGCAGTCGGCAAGAGACCCAGTACTTT.

As concerns this clonotype: The germline gene is not matched at one end of the junction; a read error may be the cause. This chain links TRBV4-2 with TRBJ2-1; 9 bases are a match to TRBD1. The CDR3 consists of 17 residues. Germline CDR1 reads LGHNA; CDR2 reads YNFKEQ. The DNA of the CDR3 is TGTACCAGCAGTCAAGAGCCGGAGGACAGGGGATGGAGTGAGCAGTTCTTC. Protein: CTSSQEPEDRGWSEQFF.

With respect to this clonotype: One base away lies a much larger clone, so this may be a sequencing read error. The chain carries TRBV5-1 and TRBJ2-3; no definite D call. The CDR3 is made up of 12 amino acids. CDR1 is SGHRS, CDR2 YFSETQ, per germline. This CDR3 reads CASSVSIDTQYF. In DNA form, the CDR3 reads TGCGCCAGCAGCGTTAGCATAGATACGCAGTATTTT.

As for this clonotype: Compared with germline, one end of the junction differs, possibly owing to a read error. The chain combines TRBV10-2 with TRBJ2-6, with a possible D match to TRBD2 (5 bases). Germline assignment: CDR1 WSHSY and CDR2 SAAADI. The CDR3 length is 19 residues. The chain's CDR3 is CASSVLPADSLSWANVLTF. CDR3 in DNA: TGCGCCAGCAGTGTCCTCCCAGCGGACTCTCTCTCTTGGGCCAACGTCCTGACTTTC.

The chain carries TRBV12-3 or TRBV12-4 and TRBJ1-2; D is uncertain. V lost 1 base to trimming and J lost 12 bases, with 18 bases between them. The CDR3 has 14 amino acids. In nucleotides, the CDR3 is TGTGCCAGCAGTTTAGACAGATCTAACTACGGCCACACCTTC. Translated, it gives CASSLDRSNYGHTF.

In regard to this clonotype: At one end the junction does not follow the germline gene, possibly because of a read error. The CDR3 loop reads CIVVGMGETQYF. CDR3 sequence (DNA): TGCATCGTTGTCGGGATGGGAGAGACCCAGTACTTC. The chain carries TRBV29-1 and TRBJ2-5, with D perhaps matching TRBD2 (5 bases). The length of the CDR3 is 12 residues. Germline V gene data show CDR1 as SQVTM and CDR2 as ANQGSEA.

The chain recombines TRBV6-5 with TRBJ2-3; 10 positions match TRBD2. Germline lookup yields CDR1 MNHEY and CDR2 SVGAGI. J gave up 6 bases and V 5 bases, and 20 bases lay outside the gene matches. CDR3 size: 19 residues. The CDR3 DNA reads TGTGCCAGCAGTACACCCAACTTAGCGGGAGGTTCCCTCATTGATACGCAGTATTTT. This translates into CASSTPNLAGGSLIDTQYF.

This clonotype ranks as large (0.1 to 1%). The rearrangement uses TRBV6-1 and TRBJ2-3; 8 bases are a match to TRBD2. V dropped 2 bases and J dropped 0; count of bases not matched to a gene: 10. CDR3 length: 18 amino acids. Germline loops: CDR1 MNHNS, CDR2 SASEGT. CDR3 in DNA: TGTGCCAGCAGTGAACCAGCTAGCGGGCCGTATAGCACAGATACGCAGTATTTT. Its translation: CASSEPASGPYSTDTQYF.

In this sample, this clonotype turned up a few times. This could be a read error, since a much larger clone is one nucleotide away. The rearrangement links TRBV6-4 to TRBJ2-2; D is uncertain. The germline gives CDR1 MRHNA, CDR2 SNTAGT. The CDR3 is made up of 13 amino acids. CDR3 protein: CASSDADTRELFF. The CDR3 DNA reads as TGTGCCAGCAGTGACGCAGACACCCGGGAGCTGTTTTTT.

The J gene is TRBJ2-7, the V gene TRBV30; tentatively, D is TRBD2 (5 bases). This CDR3 has 14 residues. The germline gives CDR1 GTSNPN, CDR2 SVGIG (reference sequence). V lost 0 bases to trimming and J lost 5 bases, with 14 bases between them. CDR3: CAWSVWRSPNEQYF. CDR3 nucleotides: TGTGCCTGGAGTGTTTGGAGGAGCCCCAACGAGCAGTACTTC.